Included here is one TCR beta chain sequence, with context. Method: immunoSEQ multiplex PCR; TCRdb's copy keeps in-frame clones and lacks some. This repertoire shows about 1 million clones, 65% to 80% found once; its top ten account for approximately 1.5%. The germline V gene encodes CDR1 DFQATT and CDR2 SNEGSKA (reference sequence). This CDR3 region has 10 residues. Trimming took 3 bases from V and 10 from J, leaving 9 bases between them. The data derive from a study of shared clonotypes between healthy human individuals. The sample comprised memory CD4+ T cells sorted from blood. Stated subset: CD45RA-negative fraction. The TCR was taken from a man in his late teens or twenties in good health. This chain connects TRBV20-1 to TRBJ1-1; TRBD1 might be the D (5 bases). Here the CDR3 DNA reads TGCAGTGCTAGTAGGGGTGTAGCTTTCTTT. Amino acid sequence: CSASRGVAFF.